Presented here are 32 T cell receptor beta chains from one specimen sequenced in a study of TIL therapy for anti-PD-1-resistant metastatic lung cancer. Time point meaning: pre-treatment sample, taken before nivolumab and TIL therapy. The immunoSEQ assay was v3. Sequenced by immunoSEQ multiplex PCR; TCRdb stores in-frame clones only, minus some. The repertoire includes about 36,000 clones, around 79% of them detected once, and approximately 6% sits in the top ten. The source material was blood, sampled at baseline. The receptors originated from a person aged 30 to 80 with non-small cell lung cancer.

The rearrangement uses TRBV21-1 and TRBJ1-2. TRBV21-1 is noted as a pseudogene. This CDR3 has 15 residues. This chain's CDR3 is CASSPSGKGHYGYTF. The DNA of the CDR3 is TGTGCCAGCAGCCCCTCGGGGAAGGGTCATTATGGCTACACCTTC.

This sequence joins TRBV28 and TRBJ1-1; D remains unclear. The CDR3 length is 12 residues. V was cut by 1 base and J by 6 bases, with 6 bases left in between. Germline V lookup: CDR1 MDHEN, CDR2 SYDVKM. The CDR3 sequence is CASSLSFSEAFF. CDR3 DNA: TGTGCCAGCAGTTTATCTTTCTCTGAAGCTTTCTTT.

The chain has TRBV28 and TRBJ2-3; D is unresolved. The CDR3 is 12 residues long. V was shortened by 3 bases and J by 10 bases, with 11 bases between the two germline ends. In germline, CDR1 is MDHEN, CDR2 SYDVKM. CDR3 residues: CASSLAWVAQYF. DNA for the CDR3: TGTGCCAGCAGTTTGGCTTGGGTAGCGCAGTATTTT.

This chain uses TRBV4-2 with TRBJ2-6; 7 bases agree with TRBD1. With V trimmed by 4 bases and J by 2 bases, 11 bases remained unmatched. In germline, CDR1 is LGHNA, CDR2 YNFKEQ. The CDR3 is 18 amino acids. The CDR3 region is CASSLWAGGMAGANVLTF. In DNA, the CDR3 is TGTGCCAGCAGCCTGTGGGCAGGGGGTATGGCTGGGGCCAACGTCCTGACTTTC.

The chain uses TRBV7-9 and TRBJ1-3, with unresolved D. Germline CDR1 reads SEHNR; CDR2 reads FQNEAQ (reference sequence). The CDR3 covers 19 residues. Deletions cut 5 bases from V and 0 bases from J, with 23 bases between. CDR3 sequence reads: CASSQPEKDGPSSGNTIYF. CDR3 sequence (DNA): TGTGCCAGCAGCCAACCGGAGAAGGACGGACCCAGCTCTGGAAACACCATATATTTT. The whole variable domain, filled in from reference TRBV7-9 and TRBJ1-3, reads DTGVSQNPRHKITKRGQNVTFRCDPISEHNRLYWYRQTLGQGPEFLTYFQNEAQLEKSRLLSDRFSAERPKGSFSTLEIQRTEQGDSAMYLCASSQPEKDGPSSGNTIYFGEGSWLTVV.

In this sample, this clone turned up once. The rearrangement uses TRBV7-3 and TRBJ2-7, with 8 bases fitting TRBD1. The CDR3 contains 16 residues. Trimming at V came to 5 bases and at J to 0 bases, leaving 9 bases not matched to a gene. CDR1 SGHTA and CDR2 FQGTGA come from the germline V gene. The CDR3 nucleotides read TGTGCCAGCAGCCAAGGCCCGGGACAGGCCTCCTACGAGCAGTACTTC. It codes for CASSQGPGQASYEQYF. The whole variable domain, remainder taken from reference TRBV7-3 and TRBJ2-7, is GAGVSQTPSNKVTEKGKYVELRCDPISGHTALYWYRQSLGQGPEFLIYFQGTGAADDSGLPNDRFFAVRPEGSVSTLKIQRTERGDSAVYLCASSQGPGQASYEQYFGPGTRLTVT.

The rearrangement links TRBV10-3 to TRBJ2-2; a weak D match, TRBD2 (5 bases). V gave up 2 bases and J gave up 6 bases, with 7 bases separating them. This CDR3 is 13 amino acids long. In germline, CDR1 is ENHRY, CDR2 SYGVKD. The CDR3 is CAISEQRAGELFF. The CDR3 DNA is TGTGCCATCAGTGAGCAGAGGGCCGGGGAGCTGTTTTTT.

The chain is built from TRBV4-2 and TRBJ2-5, with 8 positions matching TRBD2. The CDR3 covers 16 residues. The J segment lost 5 bases and the V segment lost 0 bases, leaving 8 bases of the junction unmatched. Germline CDR1 is LGHNA and CDR2 is YNFKEQ. DNA for the CDR3: TGTGCCAGCAGCCAAGAATCTCAGCGGGGGTGGGAGACCCAGTACTTC. Translated, it gives CASSQESQRGWETQYF.

This chain joins TRBV9 and TRBJ2-2; the match to TRBD1 covers 8 bases. J lost 0 bases, V lost 3 bases, and 7 bases had no gene match. Germline assignment: CDR1 SGDLS and CDR2 YYNGEE. The CDR3 covers 17 residues. The CDR3 loop is CASSATGVLTNTGELFF. The CDR3 nucleotides read TGTGCCAGCAGCGCGACAGGGGTCCTGACGAACACCGGGGAGCTGTTTTTT.

J is TRBJ2-5 and V is TRBV5-4; no reliable D call. V was cut by 4 bases and J by 6 bases, with 10 bases left in between. Germline loops: CDR1 SGHNT, CDR2 YYREEE (reference sequence). This CDR3 is built from 12 residues. For the CDR3, the DNA is TGTGCCAGCAGCACGGACCGAAAGACCCAGTACTTC. It is translated as CASSTDRKTQYF.

Only one count was recorded for this clone. The CDR3 spells CASSLEGQGARYEQYF. The CDR3 DNA is TGTGCCAGCAGCTTAGAAGGACAGGGGGCAAGGTACGAGCAGTACTTC. The chain uses TRBV7-8 and TRBJ2-7; TRBD1 aligns across 11 bases. The CDR3 is made up of 16 amino acids. Germline V gene data show CDR1 as SGHVS and CDR2 as FQNEAQ. Trimming took 1 base from V and 4 from J; bases not matched to a gene: 6.

The chain recombines TRBV4-3 with TRBJ1-2; D is unresolved. V lost 1 base and J lost 8, with 23 bases in between. In germline, CDR1 is LGHNA, CDR2 YSLEER. The CDR3 runs to 17 residues. The DNA for the CDR3 is TGCGCCAGCAGCCAAGTTGATGGTTTGGACGGTCGAGGGGGCTACACCTTC. Amino acids: CASSQVDGLDGRGGYTF.

The gene calls are TRBV10-3 and TRBJ2-7, with 8 bases aligning to TRBD2. The V gene's germline CDR1 is ENHRY and CDR2 SYGVKD. V shed 6 bases, J shed 0 bases, and the junction held 1 base outside the gene matches. The CDR3 contains 13 residues. CDR3 DNA sequence: TGTGCCATCAGGAGCGGGAGCTCCTACGAGCAGTACTTC. It translates to CAIRSGSSYEQYF.

This clone occurred once. CDR3 sequence reads: CASRTDSSATDEQFF. CDR3 sequence (DNA): TGTGCCAGCAGGACGGACAGTTCCGCTACAGATGAGCAGTTCTTC. The chain couples TRBV28 to TRBJ2-1, with D possibly being TRBD1 (6 bases). Germline CDR1 reads MDHEN; CDR2 reads SYDVKM. This CDR3 is 15 amino acids long. Trimming removed 6 bases from V and 8 bases from J, with 20 bases in between.

J is TRBJ1-5 and V is TRBV7-9, with 7 bases matching TRBD1. The CDR3 runs 14 residues. V lost 4 bases and J lost 5; bases outside the gene matches: 5. Germline assignment: CDR1 SEHNR and CDR2 FQNEAQ (reference sequence). The CDR3 nucleotides are TGTGCCAGCAGCTCCCAGGGGGTCGATCAGCCCCAGCATTTT. Its translation: CASSSQGVDQPQHF.

The chain joins TRBV6-5 to TRBJ2-7; D uncertain. The V end lost 4 bases, the J end lost 2 bases, and 3 bases lay between the germline ends. This CDR3 has 11 residues. The germline V gene has CDR1 MNHEY and CDR2 SVGAGI. The CDR3, as DNA: TGTGCCAGCAGTTCTGCCTACGAGCAGTACTTC. Residues: CASSSAYEQYF.

The chain recombines TRBV19 with TRBJ1-1; possible D gene TRBD1, 6 bases. Trimming left V 7 bases short and J 4 bases short, with 16 bases between. The V gene's germline CDR1 is LNHDA and CDR2 SQIVND (reference sequence). There are 14 residues in the CDR3. The CDR3 region is CASTEWGARTEAFF. The CDR3 DNA follows: TGTGCCAGTACAGAATGGGGGGCGCGCACTGAAGCTTTCTTT.

The V gene is TRBV6-1, the J gene TRBJ1-5, with D possibly being TRBD1 (6 bases). This CDR3 has 15 amino acids. Between the trimmed V and J ends, which lost 1 base and 6 bases, there was a span of 13 bases. Per the germline V gene, CDR1 is MNHNS and CDR2 is SASEGT. For the CDR3, the DNA is TGTGCCAGCAGTGAAGGTCGGGTCAGGGGTCAGCCCCAGCATTTT. Protein product: CASSEGRVRGQPQHF.

The chain employs TRBV5-1 and TRBJ1-1; D is unresolved. V lost 4 bases to trimming and J lost 5 bases, with 12 bases between them. The CDR3 has 13 amino acids. Germline V gene lookup returns CDR1 SGHRS and CDR2 YFSETQ. The CDR3 region is CASSTGVGTEAFF. DNA of the CDR3: TGCGCCAGCAGCACCGGGGTTGGGACTGAAGCTTTCTTT. Together with reference TRBV5-1 and TRBJ1-1, the CDR3 gives the full variable domain: KAGVTQTPRYLIKTRGQQVTLSCSPISGHRSVSWYQQTPGQGLQFLFEYFSETQRNKGNFPGRFSGRQFSNSRSEMNVSTLELGDSALYLCASSTGVGTEAFFGQGTRLTVV.

This clone has only one observation. The chain uses TRBV28 and TRBJ2-7; 12 nucleotides line up with TRBD2. V lost 3 bases and J lost 4; bases outside the gene matches: 10. The CDR3 totals 17 residues. Germline V lookup: CDR1 MDHEN, CDR2 SYDVKM. The CDR3 region has the DNA TGTGCCAGCAGTTTCGACCTAGCGGGAGGGGTACTATACGAGCAGTACTTC. As protein: CASSFDLAGGVLYEQYF. Combining the CDR3 with reference TRBV28 and TRBJ2-7 gives the whole variable domain DVKVTQSSRYLVKRTGEKVFLECVQDMDHENMFWYRQDPGLGLRLIYFSYDVKMKEKGDIPEGYSVSREKKERFSLILESASTNQTSMYLCASSFDLAGGVLYEQYFGPGTRLTVT.

The chain combines TRBV5-1 with TRBJ2-7; either TRBD1 or TRBD2 may supply D (5 bases each). CDR3 length: 14 amino acids. The germline V gene has CDR1 SGHRS and CDR2 YFSETQ. Between the trimmed V and J ends, which lost 5 bases and 1 base, there was a span of 13 bases. The CDR3 loop is CASSTGSGSYEQYF. The CDR3 DNA sequence: TGCGCCAGCAGTACAGGAAGCGGTTCCTACGAGCAGTACTTC.

This clone has more than one count but fewer than ten. The chain has TRBV28 and TRBJ1-2; D uncertain. The V gene's germline CDR1 is MDHEN and CDR2 SYDVKM. Trimming stripped 6 bases from V and 2 bases from J, with 10 bases between. CDR3 size: 13 residues. This chain's CDR3 is CASSLGGNYGYTF. CDR3 nucleotides: TGTGCCAGCAGCCTGGGAGGGAACTATGGCTACACCTTC.

This chain uses TRBV7-2 with TRBJ1-3; 9 positions agree with TRBD1. CDR3 length equals 17 residues. Unmatched junction bases numbered 11, after V lost 5 bases and J lost 3 bases. Germline assignment: CDR1 SGHTA and CDR2 FQGNSA. The CDR3: CASSLNGQGIFGNTIYF. The CDR3 bases are TGTGCCAGCAGCCTCAACGGACAGGGGATTTTTGGAAACACCATATATTTT.

The chain links TRBV4-1 to TRBJ2-1, with D tentatively TRBD1 (5 bases). Germline values: CDR1 MGHRA, CDR2 YSYEKL. This CDR3 has 15 residues. Trimming took 4 bases from V and 4 from J, leaving 14 bases between them. In DNA, the CDR3 is TGCGCCAGCAGCCGGACCTCGGACATATACAATGAGCAGTTCTTC. The encoded protein is CASSRTSDIYNEQFF.

The V and J genes are TRBV5-8 and TRBJ1-5, with a tentative D call TRBD1 (6 bases). CDR3 length: 14 amino acids. Germline loops: CDR1 SGHTS, CDR2 YDEGEE. V lost 3 bases and J lost 11, with 18 bases in between. The CDR3 loop is CASSSQYGDNAQHF. DNA for the CDR3: TGTGCCAGCAGCTCGCAGTACGGGGACAACGCCCAGCATTTT. Together with reference TRBV5-8 and TRBJ1-5, the CDR3 gives the full variable domain: EAGVTQSPTHLIKTRGQQATLRCSPISGHTSVYWYQQALGLGLQFLLWYDEGEERNRGNFPPRFSGRQFPNYSSELNVNALELEDSALYLCASSSQYGDNAQHFGDGTRLSIL.

Only one count was recorded for this clone. V and J are TRBV5-1 and TRBJ2-5; 7 bases map to TRBD1. CDR3 length: 13 amino acids. Germline V gene sequence: CDR1 SGHRS, CDR2 YFSETQ. With V trimmed by 4 bases and J by 5 bases, 5 bases remained unmatched. CDR3 residues: CASSPTTGETQYF. The CDR3 DNA reads TGCGCCAGCAGCCCGACGACAGGGGAGACCCAGTACTTC.

The V gene is TRBV7-9, the J gene TRBJ2-1, with D hard to call. This CDR3 has 14 residues. Germline V gene lookup returns CDR1 SEHNR and CDR2 FQNEAQ (reference sequence). Trimming pared 4 bases from V and 5 bases from J, leaving 12 bases between. The CDR3 protein is CASSSLDGNNEQFF. The CDR3 nucleotides are TGTGCCAGCAGCTCCTTGGACGGAAACAATGAGCAGTTCTTC.

The chain recombines TRBV10-3 with TRBJ2-2; D is perhaps TRBD1 (6 bases). The CDR3 is 15 amino acids. V was pared by 3 bases and J by 6 bases, with 14 bases between. Germline CDR1 ENHRY, CDR2 SYGVKD. CDR3 sequence reads: CAISEPTGIAGELFF. CDR3 nucleotide sequence: TGTGCCATCAGTGAACCCACAGGGATCGCCGGGGAGCTGTTTTTT.

This sequence joins TRBV5-1 and TRBJ2-7; TRBD2 agrees at 8 bases. CDR1 and CDR2 from the germline V gene are SGHRS and YFSETQ. The CDR3 contains 13 residues. The V and J ends lost 7 bases and 6 bases, in that order; junction bases with no gene match: 9. The CDR3 protein is CASRTAGGVEQYF. The DNA for the CDR3 is TGCGCCAGCCGGACAGCCGGGGGGGTCGAGCAGTACTTC.

V gene TRBV6-4 combines with J gene TRBJ2-1; TRBD2 matches 8 bases. Germline CDR1 and CDR2: MRHNA and SNTAGT. CDR3 size: 13 residues. The ends lost 5 bases at V and 6 bases at J; junction bases unmatched: 3. As DNA, the CDR3 is TGTGCCAGCAGTACCCGGGAGGGCAATGAGCAGTTCTTC. Residues: CASSTREGNEQFF.

V and J are TRBV28 and TRBJ2-7; 7 bases fit TRBD1. The CDR3 totals 16 residues. Germline V CDR1 and CDR2: MDHEN, SYDVKM. After removal of 6 bases from V and 6 bases from J, the junction contained 17 bases not matched to a gene. The CDR3 spells CASSLYNPGQRGEQYF. The CDR3 DNA reads as TGTGCCAGCAGCCTTTATAACCCGGGACAGAGGGGCGAGCAGTACTTC.

In this sample, this clone turned up a few times. The chain combines TRBV2 with TRBJ2-2; possible D gene TRBD1, 6 bases. Germline CDR1 SNHLY, CDR2 FYNNEI. CDR3 length: 15 residues. Trimming shortened V by 5 bases and J by 1 base, and 11 bases separated the two germline ends. CDR3 coding DNA: TGTGCCAGCAGTCGACAGGTCCTGAACACCGGGGAGCTGTTTTTT. Protein: CASSRQVLNTGELFF.